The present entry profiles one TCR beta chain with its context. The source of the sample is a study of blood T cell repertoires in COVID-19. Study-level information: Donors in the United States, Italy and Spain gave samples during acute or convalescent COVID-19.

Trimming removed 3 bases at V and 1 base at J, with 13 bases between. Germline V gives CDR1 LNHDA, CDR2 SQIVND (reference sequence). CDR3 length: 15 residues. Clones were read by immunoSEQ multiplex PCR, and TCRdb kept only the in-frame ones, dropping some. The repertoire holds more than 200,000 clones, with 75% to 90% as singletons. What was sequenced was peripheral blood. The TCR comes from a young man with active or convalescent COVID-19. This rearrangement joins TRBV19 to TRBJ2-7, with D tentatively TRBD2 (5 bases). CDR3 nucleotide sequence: TGTGCCAGTAGTATGGGTTCCGGAGGATCCTACGAGCAGTACTTC. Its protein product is CASSMGSGGSYEQYF. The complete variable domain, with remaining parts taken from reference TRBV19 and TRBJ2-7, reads DGGITQSPKYLFRKEGQNVTLSCEQNLNHDAMYWYRQDPGQGLRLIYYSQIVNDFQKGDIAEGYSVSREKKESFPLTVTSAQKNPTAFYLCASSMGSGGSYEQYFGPGTRLTVT.